A selection of T cell receptor beta chains follows, all from one sample in a study of blood T cell repertoires in COVID-19. Sequencing was performed with immunoSEQ multiplex PCR; in TCRdb, only in-frame clones are kept and a portion is missing. Of 100,000 or so clones listed, about 88% are singletons. The sample was peripheral blood. These receptors were obtained from a woman between 55 and 75 years old with acute or convalescent COVID-19. CDR3s include the opening cysteine and the closing phenylalanine or tryptophan. Each record gives: CDR3 protein, CDR3 DNA, D gene, J gene, clone size, V gene. A D gene is named only where the DNA matches it firmly. Clone size is not always given. Where it is, it says once, few, many or a class for expanded clones.

CAISTEGRGDEQFF | TGTGCCATCAGTACGGAAGGGCGGGGCGATGAGCAGTTCTTC | NA | TRBJ2-1 | NA | TRBV10-3
CASSGRDRVAKNIQYF | TGTGCCAGCAGTGGCCGGGACAGGGTCGCCAAAAACATTCAGTACTTC | TRBD1 | TRBJ2-4 | NA | TRBV6-1
CASSPGGGSSSYEQYF | TGTGCCAGCTCACCAGGCGGGGGCTCTAGCTCCTACGAGCAGTACTTC | NA | TRBJ2-7 | NA | TRBV18
CSASLDSWSRQPQHF | TGCAGTGCTAGTTTGGACAGTTGGAGCCGTCAGCCCCAGCATTTT | NA | TRBJ1-5 | NA | TRBV20-1
CASSVDPDQPQHF | TGTGCCAGCAGCGTAGACCCAGATCAGCCCCAGCATTTT | NA | TRBJ1-5 | NA | TRBV9
CASSQGTGARVNTEAFF | TGTGCCAGCAGCCAAGGGACAGGGGCCCGCGTGAACACTGAAGCTTTCTTT | TRBD1 | TRBJ1-1 | NA | TRBV3-1/TRBV3-2
CASRGGTEAFF | TGTGCCAGCAGGGGGGGGACTGAAGCTTTCTTT | NA | TRBJ1-1 | NA | TRBV2
CAISESRQQETQYF | TGTGCCATCAGTGAGTCCCGACAGCAAGAGACCCAGTACTTC | NA | TRBJ2-5 | few | TRBV10-3
CASRRPGQSNTGELFF | TGTGCCAGCAGACGCCCGGGACAGTCGAACACCGGGGAGCTGTTTTTT | TRBD1 | TRBJ2-2 | NA | TRBV11-3
CASTRGPSYEQYF | TGTGCCAGCACCCGCGGGCCCTCCTACGAGCAGTACTTC | NA | TRBJ2-7 | NA | TRBV12-3/TRBV12-4
CASSPTGDYGYTF | TGTGCCAGCAGCCCTACGGGGGACTATGGCTACACCTTC | NA | TRBJ1-2 | NA | TRBV3-1/TRBV3-2
CAGSVGGQPQHF | TGTGCGGGCTCGGTGGGGGGTCAGCCCCAGCATTTT | NA | TRBJ1-5 | NA | TRBV6-6
CAWSVQGFGKLFF | TGTGCCTGGAGTGTACAGGGTTTTGGAAAACTGTTTTTT | NA | TRBJ1-4 | NA | TRBV30
CASSIDRNHHTF | TGTGCCAGCAGTATTGACAGGAATCATCACACCTTC | NA | TRBJ1-2 | NA | TRBV12-3/TRBV12-4
CASSYERASPLHF | TGTGCCAGCAGTTACGAGAGGGCCTCACCCCTCCACTTT | NA | TRBJ1-6 | NA | TRBV6-8
CATREGGDRVAQYF | TGTGCCACCCGCGAAGGGGGGGACCGGGTGGCCCAGTACTTC | NA | TRBJ2-5 | few | TRBV6-6
CASRLRGGGNTEAFF | TGTGCCAGCAGACTCCGGGGAGGGGGGAACACTGAAGCTTTCTTT | NA | TRBJ1-1 | NA | TRBV2
CASSLVRGYSYEQYF | TGCGCCAGCAGCTTGGTCAGGGGGTACTCCTACGAGCAGTACTTC | TRBD1 | TRBJ2-7 | NA | TRBV5-1
CASSLSPGGTGELFF | TGTGCCAGCAGCTTATCCCCAGGGGGCACCGGGGAGCTGTTTTTT | TRBD1 | TRBJ2-2 | few | TRBV7-2
CASGGGGPQETQYF | TGTGCCAGCGGAGGGGGGGGGCCTCAAGAGACCCAGTACTTC | NA | TRBJ2-5 | NA | TRBV2
CASSPGTSPTDTQYF | TGCGCCAGCAGCCCCGGGACTAGCCCCACAGATACGCAGTATTTT | TRBD2 | TRBJ2-3 | NA | TRBV5-1
CASSEGGDTAFF | TGTGCCAGCAGCGAAGGGGGAGATACCGCTTTCTTT | NA | TRBJ1-1 | NA | TRBV7-3
CASSSGQINTEAFF | TGCGCCAGCAGCTCCGGACAAATAAACACTGAAGCTTTCTTT | NA | TRBJ1-1 | NA | TRBV5-1
CASSEALSRGATNEKLFF | TGTGCCAGCAGTGAAGCGCTAAGTCGGGGGGCAACTAATGAAAAACTGTTTTTT | NA | TRBJ1-4 | NA | TRBV2
CASSRDRSSGNTIYF | TGTGCCAGCAGCCGGGACAGGTCGTCTGGAAACACCATATATTTT | TRBD1 | TRBJ1-3 | NA | TRBV4-2
CASSLSAANTEAFF | TGTGCCAGCAGCTTGAGCGCAGCGAACACTGAAGCTTTCTTT | NA | TRBJ1-1 | NA | TRBV7-9
CASSLGQGSNQPQHF | TGTGCCAGCAGCCTGGGACAGGGTAGCAATCAGCCCCAGCATTTT | TRBD1 | TRBJ1-5 | NA | TRBV7-9
CASSTLQGNQPQHF | TGTGCCAGTAGTACCCTACAGGGCAATCAGCCCCAGCATTTT | NA | TRBJ1-5 | once | TRBV19
CSVRRGGSEQFF | TGCAGCGTTAGGAGAGGGGGCAGTGAGCAGTTCTTC | TRBD1 | TRBJ2-1 | NA | TRBV29-1
CASSPGGQGDRGYTF | TGTGCCAGCTCACCAGGTGGACAGGGTGATCGTGGCTACACCTTC | TRBD1 | TRBJ1-2 | NA | TRBV18
CASSRGREYNSPLHF | TGTGCCAGCAGTAGAGGCAGGGAATATAATTCACCCCTCCACTTT | NA | TRBJ1-6 | NA | TRBV7-8
CASTTGPFTGELFF | TGTGCCAGTACGACAGGGCCGTTCACCGGGGAGCTGTTTTTT | TRBD1 | TRBJ2-2 | NA | TRBV19
CAISGNRPNTGELFF | TGTGCCATCAGTGGGAACAGACCCAACACCGGGGAGCTGTTTTTT | NA | TRBJ2-2 | NA | TRBV10-3
CASANRGRLGNTIYF | TGTGCCAGCGCAAACAGGGGGCGGCTGGGAAACACCATATATTTT | TRBD1 | TRBJ1-3 | NA | TRBV11-2
CAGGRRGQGDEQYF | TGTGCCGGGGGGCGTAGGGGGCAAGGGGACGAGCAGTACTTC | NA | TRBJ2-7 | NA | TRBV6-5
CASSEARWSYYGYTF | TGTGCCAGCAGTGAAGCGCGCTGGAGTTACTATGGCTACACCTTC | NA | TRBJ1-2 | NA | TRBV6-1
CASSLNSRGSGGYTF | TGTGCCAGCAGTTTAAATTCGAGGGGGAGTGGGGGCTACACCTTC | NA | TRBJ1-2 | NA | TRBV27
CASSLGTGPEAFF | TGTGCCAGCAGCTTAGGGACAGGCCCTGAAGCTTTCTTT | TRBD1 | TRBJ1-1 | NA | TRBV7-2
CASSLGTGRLDTQYF | TGTGCCAGCAGCTTGGGGACAGGAAGGTTAGATACGCAGTATTTT | TRBD1 | TRBJ2-3 | NA | TRBV5-4
CAWKVGGRNTEAFF | TGTGCCTGGAAGGTGGGGGGAAGGAACACTGAAGCTTTCTTT | NA | TRBJ1-1 | once | TRBV30
CASSQLGQGGSPLHF | TGCGCCAGCAGCCAACTTGGCCAGGGGGGCTCACCCCTCCACTTT | TRBD1 | TRBJ1-6 | NA | TRBV4-3
CASYGTQNYGYTF | TGTGCCAGCTACGGCACACAGAACTATGGCTACACCTTC | NA | TRBJ1-2 | NA | TRBV6-5
CASVRTAGDEQFF | TGTGCCAGCGTACGGACAGCTGGCGATGAGCAGTTCTTC | NA | TRBJ2-1 | once | TRBV27
CASIAYEQYF | TGTGCCAGTATAGCCTACGAGCAGTACTTC | NA | TRBJ2-7 | NA | TRBV19
CASSFRDRGYEQYF | TGTGCCAGCAGTTTCCGGGACAGGGGTTACGAGCAGTACTTC | TRBD1 | TRBJ2-7 | NA | TRBV3-1/TRBV3-2
CASSLTGLFREKLFF | TGCGCCAGCAGCTTGACAGGCTTGTTTCGAGAAAAACTGTTTTTT | NA | TRBJ1-4 | NA | TRBV5-1
CASSKRNRATDTQYF | TGTGCCAGCAGCAAAAGGAACAGGGCCACAGATACGCAGTATTTT | NA | TRBJ2-3 | NA | TRBV21-1
CASSAELSTGELFF | TGTGCCAGCAGTGCTGAGTTATCCACCGGGGAGCTGTTTTTT | NA | TRBJ2-2 | NA | TRBV2
CASSDATSPGYTEAFF | TGTGCCAGTAGCGACGCGACCTCACCAGGGTATACTGAAGCTTTCTTT | NA | TRBJ1-1 | once | TRBV19
CASSYGLAGYYNEQFF | TGTGCCAGCAGTTACGGACTAGCGGGGTACTACAATGAGCAGTTCTTC | TRBD2 | TRBJ2-1 | NA | TRBV5-4
CASNALETQYF | TGTGCCAGCAACGCGTTAGAGACCCAGTACTTC | NA | TRBJ2-5 | NA | TRBV2
CASSFWFRPPEQFF | TGTGCCAGCAGCTTCTGGTTCAGGCCTCCTGAGCAGTTCTTC | NA | TRBJ2-1 | NA | TRBV7-2